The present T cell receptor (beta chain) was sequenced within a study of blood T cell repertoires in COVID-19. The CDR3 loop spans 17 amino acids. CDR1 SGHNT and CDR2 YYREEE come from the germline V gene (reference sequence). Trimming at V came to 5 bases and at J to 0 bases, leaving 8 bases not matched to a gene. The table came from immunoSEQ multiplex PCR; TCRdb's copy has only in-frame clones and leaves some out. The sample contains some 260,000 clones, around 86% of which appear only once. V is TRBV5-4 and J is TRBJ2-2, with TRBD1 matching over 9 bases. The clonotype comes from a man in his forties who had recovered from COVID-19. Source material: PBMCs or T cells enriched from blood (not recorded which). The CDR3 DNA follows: TGTGCCAGCAGGGGTGGAACAGGGGGCCCGAACACCGGGGAGCTGTTTTTT. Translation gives CASRGGTGGPNTGELFF.